This TCR beta chain stems from a study of blood T cell repertoires in COVID-19. CDR1 and CDR2 (germline): KGHDR, SFDVKD. The CDR3 consists of 14 residues. V was shortened by 7 bases and J by 3 bases, with 11 bases between the two germline ends. Study processing details: Amplification from reference gene primers served as the basis for estimated nucleated cell counts. Generated by immunoSEQ multiplex PCR, the TCRdb table keeps only in-frame clones and is missing some. The DNA was the basis for D and trimming; V, J and clone size are from that table. The sample has 120,000 or so clones; more than 60% are singletons. This clone was counted once.

The TCR was taken from a woman in her 70s with acute or convalescent COVID-19. The chain links TRBV24-1 to TRBJ2-2, with a weak D call TRBD2 (7 bases). Sequenced input: peripheral blood. CDR3 nucleotides: TGTGCCACCAGGGGGGGGCCAGACACCGGGGAGCTGTTTTTT. Translating gives CATRGGPDTGELFF.